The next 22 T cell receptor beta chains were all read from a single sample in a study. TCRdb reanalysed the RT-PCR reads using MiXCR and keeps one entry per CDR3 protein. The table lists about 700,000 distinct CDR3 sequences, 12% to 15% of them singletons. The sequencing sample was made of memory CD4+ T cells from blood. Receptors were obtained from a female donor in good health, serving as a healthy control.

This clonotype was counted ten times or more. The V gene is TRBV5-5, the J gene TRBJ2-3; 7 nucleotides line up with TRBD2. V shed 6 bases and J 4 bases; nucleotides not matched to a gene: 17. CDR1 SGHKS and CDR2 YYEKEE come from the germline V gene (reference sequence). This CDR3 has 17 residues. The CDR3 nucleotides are TGTGCCAGCACCTACTGGACTAGTCCTGGTGGCCCAGATACGCAGTATTTT. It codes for CASTYWTSPGGPDTQYF.

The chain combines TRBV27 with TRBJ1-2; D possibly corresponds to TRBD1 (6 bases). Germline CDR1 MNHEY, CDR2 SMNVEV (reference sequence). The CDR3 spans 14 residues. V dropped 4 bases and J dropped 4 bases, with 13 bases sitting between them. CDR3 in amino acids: CASSSAWGRYGYTF. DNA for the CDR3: TGTGCCAGCAGTTCGGCTTGGGGGCGCTATGGCTACACCTTC.

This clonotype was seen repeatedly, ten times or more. The CDR3 sequence is CASSPRDSPYNEQFF. CDR3 sequence (DNA): TGTGCCAGCAGCCCCCGGGACAGCCCTTACAATGAGCAGTTCTTC. V usage is TRBV12-3 or TRBV12-4 and J usage is TRBJ2-1; 7 bases line up with TRBD1. This CDR3 spans 15 amino acids. The trim removed 6 bases at V and 4 bases at J, leaving 9 bases unmatched.

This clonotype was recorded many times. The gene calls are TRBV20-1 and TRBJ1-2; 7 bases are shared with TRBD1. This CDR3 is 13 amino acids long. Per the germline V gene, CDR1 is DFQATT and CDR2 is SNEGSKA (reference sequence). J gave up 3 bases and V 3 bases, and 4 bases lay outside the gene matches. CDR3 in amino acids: CSASVDRDYGYTF. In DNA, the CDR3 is TGCAGTGCTAGTGTAGACAGGGACTATGGCTACACCTTC.

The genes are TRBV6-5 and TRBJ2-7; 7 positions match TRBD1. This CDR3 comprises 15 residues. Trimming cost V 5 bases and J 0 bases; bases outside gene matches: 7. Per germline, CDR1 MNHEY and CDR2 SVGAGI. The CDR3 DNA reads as TGTGCCAGCAGTAGGGGGCAAGACAGCTCCTACGAGCAGTACTTC. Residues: CASSRGQDSSYEQYF.

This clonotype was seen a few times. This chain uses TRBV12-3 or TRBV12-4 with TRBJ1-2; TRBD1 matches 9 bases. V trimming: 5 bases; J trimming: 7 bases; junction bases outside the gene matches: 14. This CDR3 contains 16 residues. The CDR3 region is CASSLGTGREWGGYTF. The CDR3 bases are TGTGCCAGCAGTCTCGGGACAGGGAGGGAATGGGGTGGCTACACCTTC.

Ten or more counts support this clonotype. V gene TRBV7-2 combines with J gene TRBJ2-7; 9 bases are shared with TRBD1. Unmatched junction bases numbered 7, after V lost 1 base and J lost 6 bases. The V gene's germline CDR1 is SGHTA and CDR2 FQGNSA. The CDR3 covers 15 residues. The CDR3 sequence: CASSLDRGRSPEQYF. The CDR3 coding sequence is TGTGCCAGCAGCTTAGACAGGGGGCGATCTCCCGAGCAGTACTTC.

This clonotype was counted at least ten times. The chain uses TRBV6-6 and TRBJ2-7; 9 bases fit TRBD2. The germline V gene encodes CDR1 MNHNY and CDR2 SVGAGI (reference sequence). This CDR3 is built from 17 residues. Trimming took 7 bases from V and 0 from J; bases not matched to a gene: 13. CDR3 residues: CASTSAGGRAASYEQYF. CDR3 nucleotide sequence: TGTGCCAGCACCTCAGCGGGCGGGAGGGCAGCCTCCTACGAGCAGTACTTC.

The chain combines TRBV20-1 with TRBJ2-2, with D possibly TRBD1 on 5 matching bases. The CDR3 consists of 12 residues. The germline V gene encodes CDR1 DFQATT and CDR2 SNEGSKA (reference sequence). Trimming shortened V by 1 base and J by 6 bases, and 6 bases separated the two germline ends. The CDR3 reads CSARARAGELFF. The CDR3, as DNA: TGCAGTGCTAGAGCCAGGGCCGGGGAGCTGTTTTTT.

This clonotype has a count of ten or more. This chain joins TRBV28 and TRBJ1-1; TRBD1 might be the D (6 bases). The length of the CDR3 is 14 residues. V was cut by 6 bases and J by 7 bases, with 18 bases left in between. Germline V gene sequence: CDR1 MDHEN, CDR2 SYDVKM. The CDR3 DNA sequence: TGTGCCAGCAGCCAACAGGGTCGGTTTATTGAAGCTTTCTTT. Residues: CASSQQGRFIEAFF.

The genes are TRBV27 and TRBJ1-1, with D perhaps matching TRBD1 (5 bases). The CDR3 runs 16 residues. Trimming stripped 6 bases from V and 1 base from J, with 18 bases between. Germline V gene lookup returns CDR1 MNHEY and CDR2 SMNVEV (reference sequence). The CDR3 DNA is TGTGCCAGCAGCCGGGGGGGGTGGTATAGGAACACTGAAGCTTTCTTT. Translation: CASSRGGWYRNTEAFF.

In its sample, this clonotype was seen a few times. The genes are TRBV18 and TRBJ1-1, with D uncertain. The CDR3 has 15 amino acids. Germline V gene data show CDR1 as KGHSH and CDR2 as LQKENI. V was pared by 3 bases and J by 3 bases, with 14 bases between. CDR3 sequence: CASSPSWTLDTEAFF. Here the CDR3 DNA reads TGTGCCAGCTCACCCTCTTGGACGTTGGACACTGAAGCTTTCTTT.

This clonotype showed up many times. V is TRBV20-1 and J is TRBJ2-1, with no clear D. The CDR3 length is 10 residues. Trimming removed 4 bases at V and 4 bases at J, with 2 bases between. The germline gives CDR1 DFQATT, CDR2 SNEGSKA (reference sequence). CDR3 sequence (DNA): TGCAGTGCTATATACAATGAGCAGTTCTTC. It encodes CSAIYNEQFF.

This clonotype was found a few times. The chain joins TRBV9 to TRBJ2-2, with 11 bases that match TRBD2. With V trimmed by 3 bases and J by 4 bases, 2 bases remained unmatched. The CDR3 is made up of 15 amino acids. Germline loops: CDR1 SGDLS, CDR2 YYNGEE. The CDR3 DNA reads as TGTGCCAGCAGCGCGACTAGCGGGGCCACCGGGGAGCTGTTTTTT. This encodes CASSATSGATGELFF.

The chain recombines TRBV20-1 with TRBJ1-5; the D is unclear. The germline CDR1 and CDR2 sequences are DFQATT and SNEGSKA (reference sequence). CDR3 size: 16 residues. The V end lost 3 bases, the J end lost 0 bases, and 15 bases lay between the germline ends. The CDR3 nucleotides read TGCAGTGCTAGTGGAGGTGGAGCTTTTAGCAATCAGCCCCAGCATTTT. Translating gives CSASGGGAFSNQPQHF.

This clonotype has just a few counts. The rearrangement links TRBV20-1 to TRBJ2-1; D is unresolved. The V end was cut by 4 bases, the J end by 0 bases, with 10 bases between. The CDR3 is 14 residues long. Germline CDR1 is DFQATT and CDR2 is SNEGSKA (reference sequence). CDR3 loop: CSAMGGPSYNEQFF. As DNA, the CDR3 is TGCAGTGCTATGGGCGGACCCTCCTACAATGAGCAGTTCTTC.

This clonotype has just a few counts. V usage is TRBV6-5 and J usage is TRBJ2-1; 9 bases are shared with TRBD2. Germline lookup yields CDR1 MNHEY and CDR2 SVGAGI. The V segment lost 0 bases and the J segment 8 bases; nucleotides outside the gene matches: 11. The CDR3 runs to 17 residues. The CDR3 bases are TGTGCCAGCAGTTACTCGATCCGGCGGGAGGGCCCAGATGAGCAGTTCTTC. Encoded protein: CASSYSIRREGPDEQFF.

Here the CDR3 reads CSATLNVGTEAFF. CDR3 nucleotide sequence: TGCAGTGCTACACTTAACGTGGGGACTGAAGCTTTCTTT. This chain links TRBV20-1 with TRBJ1-1; no firm D call. The germline CDR1 and CDR2 sequences are DFQATT and SNEGSKA (reference sequence). This CDR3 comprises 13 residues. The V end lost 4 bases, the J end lost 5 bases, and 14 bases lay between the germline ends.

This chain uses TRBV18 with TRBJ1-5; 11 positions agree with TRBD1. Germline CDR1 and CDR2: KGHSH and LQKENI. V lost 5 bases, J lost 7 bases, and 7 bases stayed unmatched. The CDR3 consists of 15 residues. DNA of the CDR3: TGTGCCAGCTCAGCCGGGACAGGGGGTTGGCAGCCCCAGCATTTT. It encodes CASSAGTGGWQPQHF.

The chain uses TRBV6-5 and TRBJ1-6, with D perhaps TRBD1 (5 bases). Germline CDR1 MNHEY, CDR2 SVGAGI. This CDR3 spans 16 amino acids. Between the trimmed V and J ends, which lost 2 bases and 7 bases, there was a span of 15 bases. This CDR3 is CASSYLGVISNSPLHF. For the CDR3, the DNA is TGTGCCAGCAGTTACCTGGGGGTTATAAGCAATTCACCCCTCCACTTT.

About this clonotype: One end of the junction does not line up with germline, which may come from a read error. The CDR3: CAWGGLYYEQCF. CDR3 sequence (DNA): TGTGCCTGGGGAGGGCTATACTACGAGCAGTGCTTC. This chain uses TRBV30 with TRBJ2-7; perhaps TRBD2 as D (6 bases). This CDR3 spans 12 amino acids. Germline CDR1 is GTSNPN and CDR2 is SVGIG (reference sequence).

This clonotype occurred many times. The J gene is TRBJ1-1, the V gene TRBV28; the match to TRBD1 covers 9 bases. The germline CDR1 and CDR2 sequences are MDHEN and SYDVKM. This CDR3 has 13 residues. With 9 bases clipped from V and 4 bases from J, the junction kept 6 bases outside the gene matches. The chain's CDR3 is CASTGGQGTEAFF. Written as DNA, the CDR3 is TGTGCCAGTACAGGGGGCCAGGGCACTGAAGCTTTCTTT.